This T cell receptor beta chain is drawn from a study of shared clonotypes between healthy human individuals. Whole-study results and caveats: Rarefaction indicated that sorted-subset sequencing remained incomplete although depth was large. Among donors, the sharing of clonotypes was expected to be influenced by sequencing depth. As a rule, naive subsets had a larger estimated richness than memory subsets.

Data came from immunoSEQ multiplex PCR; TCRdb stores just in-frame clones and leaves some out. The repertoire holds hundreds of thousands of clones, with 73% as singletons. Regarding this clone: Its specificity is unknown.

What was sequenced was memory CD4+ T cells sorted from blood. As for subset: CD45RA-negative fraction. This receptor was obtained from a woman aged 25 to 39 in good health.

CDR3 nucleotide sequence: TGTGCCAGCAGATTAAACAGAGACTCTGGAAACACCATATATTTT. Its translation is CASRLNRDSGNTIYF. The chain employs TRBV6-6 and TRBJ1-3; D is undetermined. V dropped 6 bases and J dropped 0 bases, with 12 bases sitting between them. Germline CDR1 reads MNHNY; CDR2 reads SVGAGI (reference sequence). This CDR3 is built from 15 residues.